The T cell receptor beta chain under discussion was sequenced for a study of blood T cell repertoires in COVID-19. Here immunoSEQ multiplex PCR was the method, and the copy in TCRdb shows in-frame clones only, minus some. The sample has some 200,000 clones, around three quarters seen once. Trimming left V 10 bases short and J 11 bases short, with 12 bases between. The germline V gene has CDR1 MNHEY and CDR2 SVGAGI. The CDR3 runs 10 residues. This sequence originates from a woman in her 70s with acute or convalescent COVID-19. J is TRBJ1-5 and V is TRBV6-5; no reliable D call. What was sequenced was peripheral blood. The CDR3 loop reads CATRGWSQHF. The CDR3 nucleotides are TGTGCCACCCGGGGATGGTCCCAGCATTTT.